Given below is one T cell receptor beta chain in context. Antigen unknown. Profiled with immunoSEQ multiplex PCR; TCRdb holds only in-frame clones, not every one. The data show 150,000 or so clones, 93% seen once. J gave up 4 bases and V 5 bases, and 11 bases lay outside the gene matches. Germline V gives CDR1 SGHVS, CDR2 FQNEAQ. The CDR3 sequence is 17 residues long. This specimen belongs to a study of T cell responses to AZD1222 COVID-19 vaccine. Overall study results and limits: Spike-specific TCR breadth and depth went up after people got two AZD1222 doses.

The V call is TRBV7-8, the J call TRBJ2-1, with 10 bases aligning to TRBD2. This receptor was taken from an adult in good health. The sample consisted of peripheral blood, taken on day 0 of AZD1222 vaccination. The CDR3 DNA sequence: TGTGCCAGCAGCCCGTGGACTAGCGGAGAACTTTACAATGAGCAGTTCTTC. Protein sequence: CASSPWTSGELYNEQFF.